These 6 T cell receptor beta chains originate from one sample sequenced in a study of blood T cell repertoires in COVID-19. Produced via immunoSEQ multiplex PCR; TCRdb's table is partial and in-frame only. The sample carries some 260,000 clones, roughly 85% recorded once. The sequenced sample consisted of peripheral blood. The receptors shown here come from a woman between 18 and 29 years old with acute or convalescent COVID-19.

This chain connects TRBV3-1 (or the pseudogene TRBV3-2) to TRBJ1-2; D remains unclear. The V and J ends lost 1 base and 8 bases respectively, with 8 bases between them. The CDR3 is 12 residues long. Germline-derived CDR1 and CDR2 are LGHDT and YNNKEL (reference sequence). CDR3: CASSQAESGYTF. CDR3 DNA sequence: TGTGCCAGCAGCCAAGCTGAGTCGGGCTACACCTTC.

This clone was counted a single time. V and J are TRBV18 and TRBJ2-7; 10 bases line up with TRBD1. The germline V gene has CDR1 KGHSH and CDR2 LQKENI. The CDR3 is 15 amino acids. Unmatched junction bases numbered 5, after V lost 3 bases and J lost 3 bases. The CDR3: CASSPRGDRGYEQYF. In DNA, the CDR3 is TGTGCCAGCTCACCCAGGGGGGACAGGGGCTACGAGCAGTACTTC.

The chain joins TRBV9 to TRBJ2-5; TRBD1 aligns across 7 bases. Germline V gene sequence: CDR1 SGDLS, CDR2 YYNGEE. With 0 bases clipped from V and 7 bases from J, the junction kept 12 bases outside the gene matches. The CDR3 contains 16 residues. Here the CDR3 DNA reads TGTGCCAGCAGCGTAGCAGTAGGACAGGCCCCGGGGACCCAGTACTTC. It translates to CASSVAVGQAPGTQYF.

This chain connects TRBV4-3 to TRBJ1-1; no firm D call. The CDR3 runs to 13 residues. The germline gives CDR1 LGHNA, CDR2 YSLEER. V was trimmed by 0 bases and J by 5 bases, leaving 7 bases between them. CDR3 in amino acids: CASSQDAVTEAFF. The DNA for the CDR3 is TGCGCCAGCAGCCAAGATGCAGTTACTGAAGCTTTCTTT.

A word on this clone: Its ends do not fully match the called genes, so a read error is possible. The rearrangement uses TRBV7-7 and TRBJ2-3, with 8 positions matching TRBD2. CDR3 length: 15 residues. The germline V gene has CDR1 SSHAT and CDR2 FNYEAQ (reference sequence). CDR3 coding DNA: TGTGCTAGCAGCCCAGGGACTAGTGGCGCAGATACGCAGTATTTT. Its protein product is CASSPGTSGADTQYF.

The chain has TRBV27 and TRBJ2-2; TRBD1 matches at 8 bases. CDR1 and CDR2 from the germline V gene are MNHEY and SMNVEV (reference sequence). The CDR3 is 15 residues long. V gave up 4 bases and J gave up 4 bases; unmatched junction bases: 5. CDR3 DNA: TGTGCCAGCAGTTCCCAGGGGGCCCTCACCGGGGAGCTGTTTTTT. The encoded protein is CASSSQGALTGELFF.